Below are 11 T cell receptor beta chains sequenced from a single sample in a study of blood T cell repertoires in COVID-19. Method: immunoSEQ multiplex PCR; TCRdb's copy keeps in-frame clones and lacks some. In the table there are about 320,000 clones, 65% to 90% of which are singletons. The sequenced sample was peripheral blood. The receptors here all came from a human donor in a cohort sampled during active COVID-19.

The V call is TRBV7-9, the J call TRBJ1-2; D uncertain. Trimming took off 2 bases at V and 8 bases at J, with 18 bases between the two ends. The CDR3 is 15 residues long. CDR1 is SEHNR and CDR2 is FQNEAQ in the germline V gene (reference sequence). As DNA, the CDR3 is TGTGCCAGCAGCTTAATCCAACCCCGTGAGGCAGGCTACACCTTC. Protein product: CASSLIQPREAGYTF.

This chain links TRBV30 with TRBJ2-2; D may be TRBD2 (5 bases). The CDR3 consists of 16 residues. Germline V CDR1 and CDR2: GTSNPN, SVGIG (reference sequence). Trimming cost V 1 base and J 4 bases, with 16 bases left between them. Written as DNA, the CDR3 is TGTGCCTGGAGTGGGAACCGAGGGAGCGGCACCGGGGAGCTGTTTTTT. It translates to CAWSGNRGSGTGELFF.

The rearrangement joins TRBV30 to TRBJ1-2; 7 positions agree with TRBD1. Trimming took 3 bases from V and 0 from J; bases not matched to a gene: 10. In germline, CDR1 is GTSNPN, CDR2 SVGIG (reference sequence). The CDR3 runs to 16 residues. The CDR3 is CAWRPRQGLANYGYTF. DNA of the CDR3: TGTGCCTGGAGGCCCAGACAGGGTCTAGCTAACTATGGCTACACCTTC.

This chain joins TRBV12-5 and TRBJ1-4; D uncertain. V was shortened by 0 bases and J by 0 bases, with 11 bases between the two germline ends. Germline V gives CDR1 LGHNT, CDR2 FRNRAP. This CDR3 is 17 amino acids long. The CDR3 bases are TGTGCTAGTGGTTTGGTACGGGAGGAGCCAACTAATGAAAAACTGTTTTTT. It codes for CASGLVREEPTNEKLFF.

V usage is TRBV30 and J usage is TRBJ1-2; no clear D. The CDR3 length is 16 residues. Germline CDR1 is GTSNPN and CDR2 is SVGIG (reference sequence). V lost 4 bases to trimming and J lost 5 bases, with 23 bases between them. The CDR3 region is CAWTRQFLKANYGYTF. The CDR3 bases are TGTGCCTGGACGCGGCAATTCCTCAAGGCAAATTATGGCTACACCTTC.

This clone was detected a few times. Other DNA sequences of this sample code for an identical CDR3. The chain is built from TRBV19 and TRBJ2-2, with TRBD2 as a possible D gene (5 bases). Per germline, CDR1 LNHDA and CDR2 SQIVND (reference sequence). The CDR3 is 13 amino acids. V lost 7 bases and J lost 5, with 11 bases in between. The CDR3 is CASITDSTGELFF. The DNA of the CDR3 is TGTGCCAGTATCACGGACTCAACCGGGGAGCTGTTTTTT.

This clone was found many times. The CDR3 is CASSALAGANNEQFF. The CDR3 coding sequence is TGTGCCAGCAGCGCCTTAGCGGGGGCCAACAATGAGCAGTTCTTC. J is TRBJ2-1 and V is TRBV5-5, with 9 bases fitting TRBD2. The germline gives CDR1 SGHKS, CDR2 YYEKEE (reference sequence). Trimming took 4 bases from V and 5 from J; bases not matched to a gene: 7. The length of the CDR3 is 15 residues.

V and J are TRBV27 and TRBJ2-6, with 8 bases matching TRBD1. V gave up 5 bases and J gave up 1 base; unmatched junction bases: 13. Germline-derived CDR1 and CDR2 are MNHEY and SMNVEV (reference sequence). The CDR3 extends over 19 amino acids. Here the CDR3 DNA reads TGTGCCAGCAGTAACTCACAGGGGGTAACGTTGTCTGGGGCCAACGTCCTGACTTTC. It translates to CASSNSQGVTLSGANVLTF.

CDR3 DNA sequence: TGCGCCAGCAGCTCCTTAGGGGACAATGAGCAGTTCTTC. Translation gives CASSSLGDNEQFF. The chain couples TRBV5-1 to TRBJ2-1; the D gene is possibly TRBD1 (5 bases). From germline, CDR1 is SGHRS and CDR2 YFSETQ. The length of the CDR3 is 13 residues. Trimming pared 3 bases from V and 5 bases from J, leaving 9 bases between.

The rearrangement uses TRBV30 and TRBJ1-1; D gene uncertain. Germline CDR1 and CDR2: GTSNPN and SVGIG (reference sequence). V lost 7 bases to trimming and J lost 5 bases, with 17 bases between them. CDR3 size: 13 residues. The CDR3 is CASSRGPGTEAFF. CDR3 in DNA: TGTGCCTCCTCGCGCGGGCCGGGGACTGAAGCTTTCTTT.

The V gene is TRBV7-3, the J gene TRBJ2-1, with D possibly matching TRBD1 (7 bases). CDR1 and CDR2 (germline): SGHTA, FQGTGA. The CDR3 is made up of 14 amino acids. Trimming stripped 4 bases from V and 3 bases from J, with 10 bases between. CDR3 coding DNA: TGTGCCAGCAGCTCGGGGGACAGCTACAATGAGCAGTTCTTC. Its translation is CASSSGDSYNEQFF.